These 4 T cell receptor beta chains came from one sample sequenced in a study of blood T cells in healthy people across ages. Combining a sample-barcoded 5' primer with a J-beta primer mix, a second PCR ran for roughly 7 to 11 cycles. TCRdb itself ran the 5' RACE reads through MiXCR, one entry per CDR3 protein. The sample includes about 1,500,000 distinct CDR3 sequences, 28% of them seen just once. The sample taken for sequencing was blood. Receptors were obtained from a woman aged 25 to 39 in good health.

This chain links TRBV27 with TRBJ2-3; D is ambiguous. Trimming removed 2 bases from V and 0 bases from J, with 6 bases in between. Germline CDR1 reads MNHEY; CDR2 reads SMNVEV (reference sequence). The CDR3 has 14 amino acids. This chain's CDR3 is CASSLQLSTDTQYF. The CDR3 DNA is TGTGCCAGCAGTTTACAACTGAGCACAGATACGCAGTATTTT.

The chain uses TRBV21-1 and TRBJ2-1. TRBV21-1 is a known pseudogene. CDR3 length: 15 residues. CDR3 protein: CASSKQREIPDEQFF. The CDR3 region has the DNA TGTGCCAGCAGCAAACAGCGGGAGATCCCAGATGAGCAGTTCTTC.

V usage is TRBV12-3 or TRBV12-4 and J usage is TRBJ2-7; 7 bases match TRBD2. The ends lost 2 bases at V and 7 bases at J; junction bases unmatched: 5. The CDR3 sequence is 13 residues long. CDR3 protein: CASSLFSGSEQYF. CDR3 nucleotide sequence: TGTGCCAGCAGTTTATTTAGCGGGTCAGAGCAGTACTTC.

V and J are TRBV28 and TRBJ2-7; tentatively, D is TRBD2 (6 bases). Trimming took 5 bases from V and 3 from J, leaving 23 bases between them. CDR1 MDHEN and CDR2 SYDVKM come from the germline V gene. This CDR3 has 17 residues. CDR3 DNA: TGTGCCAGCAGTCAGATCAGGGAACCAGGACTAAACTACGAGCAGTACTTC. Protein: CASSQIREPGLNYEQYF.